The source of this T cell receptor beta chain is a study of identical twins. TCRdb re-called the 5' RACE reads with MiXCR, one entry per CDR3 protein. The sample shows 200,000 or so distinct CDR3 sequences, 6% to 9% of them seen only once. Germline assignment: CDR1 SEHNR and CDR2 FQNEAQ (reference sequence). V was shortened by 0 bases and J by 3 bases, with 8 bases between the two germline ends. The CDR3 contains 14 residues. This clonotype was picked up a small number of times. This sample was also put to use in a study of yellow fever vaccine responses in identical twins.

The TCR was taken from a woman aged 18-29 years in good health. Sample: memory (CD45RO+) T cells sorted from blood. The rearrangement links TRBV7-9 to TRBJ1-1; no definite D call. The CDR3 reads CASSLALGHTEAFF. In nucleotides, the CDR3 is TGTGCCAGCAGCTTAGCGCTGGGCCACACTGAAGCTTTCTTT.